This note documents a single T cell receptor (beta chain) sequence. Its antigen is not known. To make TCR beta libraries, researchers used iRepertoire HTBI primers and Arm-PCR of CDR3 regions. TCRdb reprocessed the multiplex PCR reads via MiXCR and lists one record per CDR3 protein. Here the sample spans roughly 420,000 distinct CDR3 sequences, less than 15% being singletons. Noted time point: newly diagnosed GD, antithyroid drugs for less than 3 months. Preparation of the TCR library used RNA extracted from PBMCs. Germline V gene sequence: CDR1 LNHDA, CDR2 SQIVND (reference sequence). This CDR3 region has 13 residues. V dropped 5 bases and J dropped 11 bases, with 18 bases sitting between them. The data derive from a study of regulatory T cells in long-lasting Graves disease. Study results and caveats: With persistent disease, TRBV28, TRBJ1-2 and TRBJ2-5 were the favored segments.

This sample was also put to use in a study of T cells in Graves' hyperthyroidism and ophthalmopathy. Turning to that study: Most clonotypes that expanded in the thyroid above 0.001 also showed up in blood.

The TCR sequence derives from a woman in her fifties or sixties with Graves disease. The V and J genes are TRBV19 and TRBJ1-1, with a possible D match to TRBD1 (5 bases). This sample comprised peripheral blood mononuclear cells (PBMCs), obtained at new diagnosis, from a patient treated with antithyroid drugs. This chain's CDR3 is CASSHPWDAGAFF. The CDR3 region has the DNA TGTGCCAGTAGTCACCCCTGGGACGCTGGGGCTTTCTTT.